The present T cell receptor beta chain was sequenced within a study of T-cell memory formation after mild COVID-19. CDR1 and CDR2 from the germline V gene are KGHSH and LQKENI. This CDR3 is 15 amino acids long. With 3 bases removed from V and 4 bases from J, the gap between germline ends came to 15 bases. Details on this clonotype: What it binds is not known.

Study results and limitations: Researchers could not confirm that second-wave clones peaking on day 37 targeted SARS-CoV-2. Clones that got smaller from day 15 to 85 had even CD4/CD8, while clones growing later tipped toward CD4+. Most CD4+ clones that shrank were in CM and EM, while CD8+ ones turned up in EMRA.

Each CDR3 protein is one row after TCRdb ran MiXCR on the 5' RACE reads. The data contain roughly 370,000 distinct CDR3 sequences, about 16% of them singletons. The chain is built from TRBV18 and TRBJ2-5, with a possible D match to TRBD1 (5 bases). The source of this sequence is a young man who had mild COVID-19 (a few samples of this study predate the infection). Cell type and time point are not known. Sequenced: PBMCs or a T cell subset sorted from them (not recorded which). The CDR3 loop reads CASSPPGIRGETQYF. The CDR3 DNA reads as TGTGCCAGCTCACCCCCTGGGATAAGGGGAGAGACCCAGTACTTC.